This T cell receptor (beta chain) appears in the sequencing data of a study of blood T cell repertoires in COVID-19. Study-level information: Collection of acute and convalescent COVID-19 samples took place in the United States, Italy and Spain.

The CDR3 consists of 16 residues. Looked up from germline, CDR1 is SGHRS and CDR2 is YFSETQ. The V end lost 0 bases, the J end lost 1 base, and 11 bases lay between the germline ends. The method was immunoSEQ multiplex PCR; TCRdb's version includes in-frame clones alone and lacks a portion of them. Counted here are around 300,000 clones, about nine tenths occurring once; the ten biggest clones make up less than 2%. Individuals drawn from some 25 US areas were roughly 18 to 95 years old. The TCR sequence derives from a middle-aged woman who had recovered from COVID-19. The sample was PBMCs or T cells enriched from blood (not recorded which). The chain recombines TRBV5-1 with TRBJ1-3; D unresolved. The CDR3 region has the DNA TGCGCCAGCAGCTTGGACGGCCTAGGATCTGGAAACACCATATATTTT. Its protein product is CASSLDGLGSGNTIYF.